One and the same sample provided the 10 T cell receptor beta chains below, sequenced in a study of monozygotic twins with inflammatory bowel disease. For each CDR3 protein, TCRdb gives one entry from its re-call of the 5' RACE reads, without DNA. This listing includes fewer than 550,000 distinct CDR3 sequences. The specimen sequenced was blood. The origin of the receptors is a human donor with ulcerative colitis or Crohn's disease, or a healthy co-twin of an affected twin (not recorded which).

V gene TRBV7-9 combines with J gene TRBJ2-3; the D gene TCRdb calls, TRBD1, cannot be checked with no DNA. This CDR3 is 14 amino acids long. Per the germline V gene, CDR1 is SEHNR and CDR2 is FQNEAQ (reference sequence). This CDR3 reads CASSLDREWDTQYF.

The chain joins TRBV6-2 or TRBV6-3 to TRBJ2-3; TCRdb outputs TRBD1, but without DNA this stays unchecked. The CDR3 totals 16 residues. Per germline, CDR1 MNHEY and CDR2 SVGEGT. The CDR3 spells CASSQGKTGVGDTQYF.

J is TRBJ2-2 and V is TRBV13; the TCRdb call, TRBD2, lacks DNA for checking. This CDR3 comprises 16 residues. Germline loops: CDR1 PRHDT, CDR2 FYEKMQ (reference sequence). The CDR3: CASSLTREGHTGELFF.

CDR3 sequence: CASSPSLAARGTDTQYF. The chain carries TRBV7-2 and TRBJ2-3; no DNA is available, so the TRBD2 call from TCRdb remains unchecked. Germline V gene data show CDR1 as SGHTA and CDR2 as FQGNSA. The CDR3 spans 17 residues.

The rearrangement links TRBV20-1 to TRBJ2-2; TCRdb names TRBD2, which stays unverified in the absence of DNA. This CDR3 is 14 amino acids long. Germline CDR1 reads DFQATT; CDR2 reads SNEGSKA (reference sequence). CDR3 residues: CSARAGGDTGELFF.

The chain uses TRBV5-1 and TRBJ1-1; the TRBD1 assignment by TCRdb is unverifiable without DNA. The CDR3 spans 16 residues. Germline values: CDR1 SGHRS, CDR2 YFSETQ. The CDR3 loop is CASSPNPGQGQDEAFF.

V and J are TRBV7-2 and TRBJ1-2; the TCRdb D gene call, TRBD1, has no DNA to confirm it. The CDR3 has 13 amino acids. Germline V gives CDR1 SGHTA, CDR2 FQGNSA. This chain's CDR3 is CASSLLMEGAAHF.

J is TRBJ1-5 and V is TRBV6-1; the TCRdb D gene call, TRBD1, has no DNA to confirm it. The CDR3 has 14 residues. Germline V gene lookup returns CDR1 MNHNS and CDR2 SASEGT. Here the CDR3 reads CASSKQGPDQPQHF.

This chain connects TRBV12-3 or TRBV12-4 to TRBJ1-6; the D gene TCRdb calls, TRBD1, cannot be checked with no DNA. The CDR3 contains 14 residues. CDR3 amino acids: CASSLGTGVSPLHF.

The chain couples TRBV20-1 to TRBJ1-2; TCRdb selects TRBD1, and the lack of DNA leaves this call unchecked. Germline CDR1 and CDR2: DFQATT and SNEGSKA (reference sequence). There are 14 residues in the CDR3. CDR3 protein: CSARDRGSTYGYTF.